The present entry profiles one T cell receptor beta chain with its context. The data stem from a study of T cell changes during pregnancy in multiple sclerosis. Measured with immunoSEQ multiplex PCR; TCRdb has only the in-frame clones, and not every one. The data contain 73,000 or so clones, roughly 90% of them singletons. This CDR3 region has 16 residues. Germline values: CDR1 SGHKS, CDR2 YYEKEE (reference sequence). Trimming left V 4 bases short and J 0 bases short, with 11 bases between. This chain links TRBV5-5 with TRBJ2-6; possible D gene TRBD2, 6 bases. The input for sequencing was peripheral blood, taken after pregnancy. The receptor was isolated from a female donor in good health, enrolled as a control in a pregnancy study. The CDR3 DNA reads as TGTGCCAGCAGCAGGGACGGGAGCTCTGGGGCCAACGTCCTGACTTTC. Its translation is CASSRDGSSGANVLTF.